This record looks at one T cell receptor (beta chain) sequence and its context. The antigen remains unidentified. As to time point: 20-29 weeks after completion of therapy. Germline values: CDR1 SGHVS, CDR2 FNYEAQ. CDR3 length equals 16 residues. Trimming at V came to 5 bases and at J to 3 bases, leaving 10 bases not matched to a gene. The data derive from a study of T cell therapy after organ transplantation. Repertoires were generated with immunoSEQ multiplex PCR, while TCRdb's copy carries only in-frame clones and drops some. The profile shows 15,000 or so clones, 85% of them singletons. General study findings and limits: Nonresponders had marked pretherapy clonal expansions and little post-therapy change.

This TCR derives from a human patient who had received a solid organ transplant and had CMV disease. The graft donor may account for some of the T cells. This chain joins TRBV7-6 and TRBJ1-2, with 9 bases identical to TRBD1. The specimen was CD8+ T cells from blood, collected after autologous CMV-specific T cell therapy. CDR3: CASSPRTGEMDYGYTF. CDR3 in DNA: TGTGCCAGCAGCCCCCGGACAGGGGAAATGGACTATGGCTACACCTTC.